One sample yielded the 2 T cell receptor beta chains listed below, sequenced in a study of molecular identifiers for immune sequencing clone quantification. One entry per CDR3 protein, called by TCRdb with MiXCR from the PCR reads. The table has 350,000 or so distinct CDR3 sequences, about a fifth seen once. What was sequenced was naive CD8+ T cells from blood, with Jurkat cell RNA spiked in. Subset described: FACS-sorted CD8+CD4-CCR7+CD45RA+ naive T cells. These receptors all stem from a human donor in good health. Some libraries in this study had Jurkat cell RNA spiked in.

As concerns this clonotype: One end of the junction fails to match germline, which may point to a read error. The chain couples TRBV5-8 to TRBJ1-1, with D maybe TRBD1 (6 bases). Germline V lookup: CDR1 SGHTS, CDR2 YDEGEE. This CDR3 is 17 amino acids long. CDR3 region: CTSSFIKSRTENTEAFF. The CDR3 bases are TGTACCAGCAGCTTTATCAAATCACGGACAGAGAACACTGAAGCTTTCTTT.

This clonotype was seen many times. The rearrangement uses TRBV15 and TRBJ2-7; tentatively, D is TRBD1 or TRBD2 (5 bases each). CDR3 length: 15 residues. Trimming took 0 bases from V and 4 from J, leaving 13 bases between them. Germline CDR1 LNHNV, CDR2 YYDKDF (reference sequence). CDR3 in DNA: TGTGCCACCAGCAGAGATATGGGGGTAGGGTACGAGCAGTACTTC. This sequence encodes CATSRDMGVGYEQYF.